Listed below are T cell receptor beta chains from one sample, sequenced in a study of blood T cell repertoires in COVID-19. The data were produced by immunoSEQ multiplex PCR, yet TCRdb's version contains in-frame clones alone and is incomplete. The sample has some 300,000 clones, 75% to 90% seen once. The sample taken for sequencing was PBMCs or T cells enriched from blood (not recorded which). These receptors were obtained from a woman in her thirties or forties who had recovered from COVID-19. CDR3s include the opening cysteine and the closing phenylalanine or tryptophan. The D gene is left open where the match is weak. A row's size may be missing; if present it is once, few, many or a size class.

once	TRBV6-1	TRBJ1-2	TRBD1	16	CASSEPGQGAAQGYTF	TGTGCCAGCAGTGAACCGGGACAGGGGGCAGCACAGGGCTACACCTTC
-	TRBV19	TRBJ1-1	-	13	CASTWDLNTEAFF	TGTGCCAGTACCTGGGACTTGAACACTGAAGCTTTCTTT
once	TRBV30	TRBJ1-3	-	13	CAWSRGSGNTIYF	TGTGCCTGGAGTCGGGGCTCTGGAAACACCATATATTTT
-	TRBV6-5	TRBJ1-4	-	12	CASSPPDEKLFF	TGTGCCAGCAGTCCCCCGGATGAAAAACTGTTTTTT
-	TRBV5-1	TRBJ2-3	TRBD2	17	CASSPVTSGRATDTQYF	TGCGCCAGCAGCCCGGTGACTAGCGGGAGGGCCACAGATACGCAGTATTTT
-	TRBV10-3	TRBJ1-2	-	13	CAIKAAGQDGYTF	TGTGCCATCAAGGCAGCAGGGCAGGACGGCTACACCTTC
-	TRBV7-2	TRBJ2-5	TRBD2	16	CASSLEGTGGRETQYF	TGTGCCAGCAGCTTAGAGGGGACGGGGGGGCGAGAGACCCAGTACTTC
-	TRBV7-2	TRBJ2-3	-	15	CASTVATGLRDTQYF	TGTGCCAGCACCGTAGCTACGGGTCTCCGGGATACGCAGTATTTT
-	TRBV27	TRBJ2-7	-	13	CASSSYPRWEQYF	TGTGCCAGCAGTTCCTACCCCCGGTGGGAGCAGTACTTC
-	TRBV30	TRBJ2-1	TRBD2	16	CAWSDTLRGGFNEQFF	TGTGCCTGGAGTGACACCCTACGCGGGGGGTTCAATGAGCAGTTCTTC
-	TRBV7-8	TRBJ2-1	TRBD2	16	CASSPRTSGGYNEQFF	TGTGCCAGCAGCCCCCGGACTAGCGGGGGCTACAATGAGCAGTTCTTC
-	TRBV19	TRBJ1-1	-	14	CASSSRGRNTEAFF	TGTGCCAGTAGTAGCAGGGGTCGGAACACTGAAGCTTTCTTT
-	TRBV30	TRBJ1-2	-	12	CAWSVAGALYTF	TGTGCCTGGAGTGTTGCAGGGGCCCTCTACACCTTC
-	TRBV28	TRBJ2-7	-	16	CASSLGGDGPVYEQYF	TGTGCCAGCAGTTTAGGAGGAGACGGTCCCGTTTACGAGCAGTACTTC
-	TRBV11-2	TRBJ2-2	-	15	CASSLAELATGELFF	TGTGCCAGCAGCTTAGCGGAGCTGGCCACCGGGGAGCTGTTTTTT
-	TRBV28	TRBJ2-1	TRBD1	15	CASSPGTASYNEQFF	TGTGCCAGCAGTCCCGGGACAGCATCTTACAATGAGCAGTTCTTC
-	TRBV24-1	TRBJ2-3	TRBD2	16	CATSPQGLGITDTQYF	TGTGCCACCAGCCCCCAGGGACTAGGGATCACAGATACGCAGTATTTT
once	TRBV11-2	TRBJ2-1	-	16	CASSRPRQGTYNEQFF	TGTGCCAGCAGCCGTCCCCGGCAGGGTACCTACAATGAGCAGTTCTTC
-	TRBV7-3	TRBJ2-2	-	13	CASYGGPTGELFF	TGTGCCAGTTACGGAGGTCCCACCGGGGAGCTGTTTTTT
-	TRBV3-1/TRBV3-2	TRBJ2-1	TRBD2	19	CASSQAGTSVLSSYNEQFF	TGTGCCAGCAGCCAGGCTGGGACTAGCGTTCTGAGCTCCTACAATGAGCAGTTCTTC
medium-sized	TRBV9	TRBJ1-1	TRBD1	15	CASSVGTGSNTEAFF	TGTGCCAGCAGCGTAGGGACAGGGTCGAACACTGAAGCTTTCTTT
-	TRBV9	TRBJ1-6	-	18	CASSVGVLPKADNSPLHF	TGTGCCAGCAGCGTAGGGGTTCTTCCCAAAGCGGATAATTCACCCCTCCACTTT
-	TRBV29-1	TRBJ1-3	-	14	CSARNRSSGNTIYF	TGCAGCGCGCGGAACAGGAGCTCTGGAAACACCATATATTTT